A single sample gave rise to the 19 T cell receptor beta chains below, sequenced in a study of OX40 agonist ivuxolimab in advanced cancers. The repertoire was sequenced with immunoSEQ multiplex PCR; TCRdb's copy has only in-frame clones and lacks some. The sample has 55,000 to 80,000 clones, roughly 86% seen once. The source material was CD4+ or CD8+ T cells sorted from blood, sampled in a trial of the OX40 agonist ivuxolimab. These receptor sequences come from an adult with an advanced solid tumor such as melanoma, head and neck, liver or kidney cancer.

CDR3 sequence: CASSSRTSGRKNEQFF. As DNA, the CDR3 is TGTGCCAGCAGCTCGCGGACTAGCGGGAGGAAAAATGAGCAGTTCTTC. V is TRBV21-1 and J is TRBJ2-1; the table's D gene call, TRBD2, was not cross checked with the DNA. TRBV21-1 is a pseudogene segment. The CDR3 spans 16 residues.

The CDR3: CASSYRRGSEQYF. The CDR3 DNA is TGTGCCAGCAGTTACCGCCGGGGCTCCGAGCAGTACTTC. The rearrangement uses TRBV6-5 and TRBJ2-7; D may be TRBD1 or TRBD2 (5 bases each). This CDR3 is 13 amino acids long. Germline loops: CDR1 MNHEY, CDR2 SVGAGI. Trimming shortened V by 2 bases and J by 6 bases, and 11 bases separated the two germline ends.

In its sample, this clone was seen a few times. CDR3 nucleotides: TGCGCCAGCAGCAAGGAGGGTAGCAATCAGCCCCAGCATTTT. This gives the protein CASSKEGSNQPQHF. V gene TRBV10-2 combines with J gene TRBJ1-5; D gene uncertain. The V end was cut by 6 bases, the J end by 0 bases, with 9 bases between. Germline CDR1 and CDR2: WSHSY and SAAADI. The CDR3 runs 14 residues.

This chain uses TRBV6-5 with TRBJ2-7; no firm D call. V shed 5 bases and J shed 0 bases, with 14 bases lying between them. The germline V gene has CDR1 MNHEY and CDR2 SVGAGI. The length of the CDR3 is 15 residues. CDR3 sequence: CASSRRQRSSYEQYF. CDR3 sequence (DNA): TGTGCCAGCAGTCGACGACAACGGAGCTCCTACGAGCAGTACTTC.

The chain joins TRBV11-2 to TRBJ2-1, with TRBD2 identical over 9 bases. Germline V gives CDR1 SGHAT, CDR2 FQNNGV. This CDR3 is 16 amino acids long. Trimming at V came to 5 bases and at J to 7 bases, leaving 12 bases not matched to a gene. CDR3 sequence (DNA): TGTGCCAGCAGCGTAATTGGAGGACTAGCGCAAAATGAGCAGTTCTTC. Its translation: CASSVIGGLAQNEQFF.

The chain links TRBV7-9 to TRBJ2-1; D uncertain. Trimming removed 5 bases at V and 0 bases at J, with 20 bases between. Germline values: CDR1 SEHNR, CDR2 FQNEAQ (reference sequence). There are 18 residues in the CDR3. As DNA, the CDR3 is TGTGCCAGCAGCCATCCTCTTAGCCGCGGCTCCTCCTACAATGAGCAGTTCTTC. This sequence encodes CASSHPLSRGSSYNEQFF.

This clone was seen only once. The rearrangement uses TRBV5-1 and TRBJ1-6; D is possibly TRBD1 (5 bases). From germline, CDR1 is SGHRS and CDR2 YFSETQ. The ends were cut back, 0 bases at V and 6 bases at J, with 10 bases in the middle. This CDR3 contains 15 residues. The CDR3 DNA is TGCGCCAGCAGCTTGGAGGTGGGGACTAATTCACCCCTCCACTTT. This gives the protein CASSLEVGTNSPLHF. The full variable domain, with the rest looked up from reference TRBV5-1 and TRBJ1-6, is KAGVTQTPRYLIKTRGQQVTLSCSPISGHRSVSWYQQTPGQGLQFLFEYFSETQRNKGNFPGRFSGRQFSNSRSEMNVSTLELGDSALYLCASSLEVGTNSPLHFGNGTRLTVT.

This chain connects TRBV11-2 to TRBJ1-2, with 7 bases that match TRBD1. Losses at the gene ends were 5 bases for V and 6 bases for J; bases not matched to a gene: 9. Germline values: CDR1 SGHAT, CDR2 FQNNGV. CDR3 length equals 14 residues. The CDR3 DNA reads as TGTGCCAGCAGCAATTACAGGGGAGGAGATGGCTACACCTTC. It yields the protein CASSNYRGGDGYTF.

Many counts were recorded for this clone. The chain links TRBV10-1 to TRBJ1-5; no firm D call. V was shortened by 4 bases and J by 2 bases, with 6 bases between the two germline ends. In germline, CDR1 is WNHNN, CDR2 SYGVQD (reference sequence). The CDR3 loop spans 13 amino acids. The CDR3 bases are TGCGCCAGCAGTGCTAGTGGCAATCAGCCCCAGCATTTT. Translated, it gives CASSASGNQPQHF.

The genes are TRBV9 and TRBJ2-2; possible D gene TRBD1, 5 bases. The CDR3 has 15 amino acids. Trimming stripped 2 bases from V and 4 bases from J, with 12 bases between. Germline CDR1 is SGDLS and CDR2 is YYNGEE. The CDR3 reads CASSVVGASTGELFF. The CDR3, as DNA: TGTGCCAGCAGCGTGGTAGGGGCGAGCACCGGGGAGCTGTTTTTT.

This chain uses TRBV19 with TRBJ2-1; 9 bases line up with TRBD1. J lost 7 bases, V lost 5 bases, and 15 bases had no gene match. Looked up from germline, CDR1 is LNHDA and CDR2 is SQIVND (reference sequence). This CDR3 has 17 residues. In nucleotides, the CDR3 is TGTGCCAGTAGTTTAGGCTTCCCCGGGACAGGGTGGAATGAGCAGTTCTTC. Its protein product is CASSLGFPGTGWNEQFF.

The genes are TRBV5-1 and TRBJ1-4; 11 nucleotides line up with TRBD1. The V gene's germline CDR1 is SGHRS and CDR2 YFSETQ. With V trimmed by 4 bases and J by 8 bases, 7 bases remained unmatched. The CDR3 runs 15 residues. CDR3 amino acids: CASSRDRGLVEKLFF. The CDR3 region has the DNA TGCGCCAGCAGCAGGGACAGGGGGTTAGTGGAAAAACTGTTTTTT.

This chain connects TRBV19 to TRBJ1-5; maybe TRBD1 (5 bases). In germline, CDR1 is LNHDA, CDR2 SQIVND (reference sequence). The CDR3 runs to 15 residues. With 4 bases removed from V and 1 base from J, the gap between germline ends came to 11 bases. CDR3 residues: CASSTGGASNQPQHF. In DNA form, the CDR3 reads TGTGCCAGTAGTACCGGCGGGGCCAGCAATCAGCCCCAGCATTTT.

With respect to this clone: This specimen includes other DNA sequences encoding the same CDR3. The chain recombines TRBV9 with TRBJ2-5; D not resolved. The germline V gene has CDR1 SGDLS and CDR2 YYNGEE. Between the trimmed V and J ends, which lost 0 bases and 2 bases, there was a span of 5 bases. This CDR3 has 13 amino acids. This CDR3 reads CASSVGGQETQYF. The CDR3 bases are TGTGCCAGCAGCGTAGGAGGACAAGAGACCCAGTACTTC.

The chain has TRBV30 and TRBJ2-7; 15 nucleotides match TRBD2. The CDR3 totals 19 residues. Trimming cost V 0 bases and J 2 bases; bases outside gene matches: 11. In germline, CDR1 is GTSNPN, CDR2 SVGIG (reference sequence). The CDR3 loop is CAWSVPGLAGGPIPYEQYF. The CDR3 DNA sequence: TGTGCCTGGAGTGTACCAGGACTAGCGGGAGGGCCGATTCCCTACGAGCAGTACTTC.

The genes are TRBV5-8 and TRBJ2-1, with TRBD1 matching 8 bases. Germline trimming cut 4 bases from V and 7 bases from J; bases unmatched to any gene: 4. CDR1 is SGHTS and CDR2 is YDEGEE in the germline V gene. The CDR3 sequence is 13 residues long. CDR3 in DNA: TGTGCCAGCAGCCCCTGGACAGGGAATGAGCAGTTCTTC. Translation: CASSPWTGNEQFF. The whole variable domain, filled in from reference TRBV5-8 and TRBJ2-1, reads EAGVTQSPTHLIKTRGQQATLRCSPISGHTSVYWYQQALGLGLQFLLWYDEGEERNRGNFPPRFSGRQFPNYSSELNVNALELEDSALYLCASSPWTGNEQFFGPGTRLTVL.

CDR3 DNA sequence: TGCGCCAGCAGCTTTCGGGTTGAGAACGAGCAGTACTTC. Its protein product is CASSFRVENEQYF. The genes are TRBV5-1 and TRBJ2-7; no firm D call. The CDR3 is 13 amino acids. From germline, CDR1 is SGHRS and CDR2 YFSETQ. Trimming removed 2 bases at V and 5 bases at J, with 11 bases between.

The chain is built from TRBV19 and TRBJ2-7; D call uncertain. This CDR3 has 11 residues. V lost 8 bases, J lost 6 bases, and 11 bases lay in between. The germline V gene has CDR1 LNHDA and CDR2 SQIVND (reference sequence). CDR3 amino acids: CASSTNREQYF. In DNA, the CDR3 is TGTGCCAGTTCCACGAATCGCGAGCAGTACTTC.

The chain carries TRBV7-9 and TRBJ2-7, with 10 bases lining up with TRBD1. This CDR3 has 12 residues. V gave up 9 bases and J gave up 6 bases; unmatched junction bases: 5. From germline, CDR1 is SEHNR and CDR2 FQNEAQ (reference sequence). CDR3 nucleotide sequence: TGTGCCAGTGGGACAGGGGAGAGCGAGCAGTACTTC. This gives the protein CASGTGESEQYF. The full variable domain, with the rest looked up from reference TRBV7-9 and TRBJ2-7, is DTGVSQNPRHKITKRGQNVTFRCDPISEHNRLYWYRQTLGQGPEFLTYFQNEAQLEKSRLLSDRFSAERPKGSFSTLEIQRTEQGDSAMYLCASGTGESEQYFGPGTRLTVT.